Listed here are 17 T cell receptor beta chains from one sample, sequenced in a study of cytomegalovirus exposure and HLA in healthy donors. Some clones are missing from TCRdb's copy, which holds only in-frame ones; the method was immunoSEQ multiplex PCR. The sample lists about 360,000 clones, around 86% occurring once. Sequencing used PBMCs. The receptors were gathered from a woman younger than 30 in good health and CMV-seronegative.

This rearrangement joins TRBV5-4 to TRBJ2-1; a possible D gene is TRBD2 (5 bases). This CDR3 region has 15 residues. Germline CDR1 and CDR2: SGHNT and YYREEE (reference sequence). Trimming removed 5 bases at V and 2 bases at J, with 14 bases between. This CDR3 is CASREVYGTYNEQFF. CDR3 DNA: TGTGCCAGCAGGGAGGTATATGGAACCTACAATGAGCAGTTCTTC.

The chain recombines TRBV10-1 with TRBJ2-1; 8 bases fit TRBD2. The V segment lost 8 bases and the J segment 4 bases; nucleotides outside the gene matches: 10. The CDR3 is 15 amino acids. CDR1 WNHNN and CDR2 SYGVQD come from the germline V gene (reference sequence). The CDR3, as DNA: TGCGCCAGCGGCCTGACCAGCGGGGGATACAATGAGCAGTTCTTC. Amino acid sequence: CASGLTSGGYNEQFF.

V is TRBV30 and J is TRBJ2-2; tentative D call: TRBD1 (6 bases). Germline V gene data show CDR1 as GTSNPN and CDR2 as SVGIG (reference sequence). V was clipped by 5 bases and J by 8 bases, with 18 bases between them. This CDR3 is built from 14 residues. The CDR3 protein is CAWGTDRKRGELFF. The CDR3 region has the DNA TGTGCCTGGGGAACTGACAGGAAGAGGGGGGAGCTGTTTTTT.

V usage is TRBV6-5 and J usage is TRBJ1-4; D unresolved. V dropped 6 bases and J dropped 5 bases, with 16 bases sitting between them. Germline CDR1 reads MNHEY; CDR2 reads SVGAGI. The CDR3 length is 15 residues. The CDR3 protein is CASSPGLVRNEKLFF. The CDR3 region has the DNA TGTGCCAGCAGCCCCGGCCTAGTGAGAAATGAAAAACTGTTTTTT.

The rearrangement uses TRBV5-1 and TRBJ2-5; D is uncertain. V was cut by 0 bases and J by 4 bases, with 13 bases left in between. Germline V CDR1 and CDR2: SGHRS, YFSETQ. The CDR3 is made up of 15 amino acids. The CDR3 region has the DNA TGCGCCAGCAGCTTGGCCCCGGGTAGTGCAGAGACCCAGTACTTC. Translated: CASSLAPGSAETQYF.

V gene TRBV7-7 combines with J gene TRBJ2-2, with 8 bases aligning to TRBD1. The CDR3 spans 15 residues. V trimming: 3 bases; J trimming: 6 bases; junction bases outside the gene matches: 6. In germline, CDR1 is SSHAT, CDR2 FNYEAQ (reference sequence). CDR3 DNA sequence: TGTGCCAGCAGCTTCTCCGGACAGGGATCCGGGGAGCTGTTTTTT. Its protein is CASSFSGQGSGELFF. Drawing the rest from reference TRBV7-7 and TRBJ2-2, the complete variable domain is GAGVSQSPRYKVTKRGQDVTLRCDPISSHATLYWYQQALGQGPEFLTYFNYEAQPDKSGLPSDRFSAERPEGSISTLTIQRTEQRDSAMYRCASSFSGQGSGELFFGEGSRLTVL.

This CDR3 is CASSRDTHYEQYF. The CDR3 bases are TGTGCCAGCAGCCGGGACACCCATTACGAGCAGTACTTC. This chain uses TRBV25-1 with TRBJ2-7; the D gene is possibly TRBD1 (6 bases). In germline, CDR1 is MGHDK, CDR2 SYGVNS. The CDR3 loop spans 13 amino acids. Trimming left V 6 bases short and J 4 bases short, with 13 bases between.

This chain connects TRBV2 to TRBJ1-3; D perhaps matches TRBD1 (5 bases). Trimming pared 6 bases from V and 9 bases from J, leaving 18 bases between. Germline lookup yields CDR1 SNHLY and CDR2 FYNNEI. The CDR3 sequence is 14 residues long. The CDR3 sequence is CASSPDSIGGTIYF. CDR3 sequence (DNA): TGTGCCAGCAGCCCCGACAGTATTGGCGGCACCATATATTTT.

The J gene is TRBJ1-5, the V gene TRBV18; a weak D match, TRBD1 (5 bases). The length of the CDR3 is 16 residues. The V gene lost 2 bases and the J gene lost 5 bases, with 16 bases spanning the gap. Germline CDR1 reads KGHSH; CDR2 reads LQKENI. CDR3 sequence (DNA): TGTGCCAGCTCACCAAAGGGGCCAGGGCAGGATCAGCCCCAGCATTTT. This translates into CASSPKGPGQDQPQHF. The full variable domain, completed using reference TRBV18 and TRBJ1-5, is NAGVMQNPRHLVRRRGQEARLRCSPMKGHSHVYWYRQLPEEGLKFMVYLQKENIIDESGMPKERFSAEFPKEGPSILRIQQVVRGDSAAYFCASSPKGPGQDQPQHFGDGTRLSIL.

This clone was seen more than once but under ten times. V gene TRBV2 combines with J gene TRBJ2-7; 11 bases map to TRBD2. J gave up 5 bases and V 6 bases, and 6 bases lay outside the gene matches. Germline CDR1 SNHLY, CDR2 FYNNEI. The CDR3 has 14 residues. As DNA, the CDR3 is TGTGCCAGCAGCGTACTAGCGGGAGCTGACGAGCAGTACTTC. Translating it yields CASSVLAGADEQYF.

This sequence joins TRBV28 and TRBJ1-6; the D is unclear. CDR1 and CDR2 (germline): MDHEN, SYDVKM. The V and J ends lost 2 bases and 0 bases respectively, with 11 bases between them. This CDR3 comprises 17 residues. The CDR3 DNA is TGTGCCAGCAGTTTAGGTCGCTGGAGCTCCTATAATTCACCCCTCCACTTT. This translates into CASSLGRWSSYNSPLHF.

The chain joins TRBV6-6 to TRBJ1-1; 10 positions agree with TRBD1. Per the germline V gene, CDR1 is MNHNY and CDR2 is SVGAGI (reference sequence). The trim removed 6 bases at V and 4 bases at J, leaving 11 bases unmatched. The CDR3 loop spans 16 amino acids. The CDR3 reads CASRLLGGQGGTEAFF. The CDR3 nucleotides read TGTGCCAGCAGACTACTAGGTGGACAGGGGGGCACTGAAGCTTTCTTT.

This chain uses TRBV7-8 with TRBJ1-1; possibly TRBD1 for D (6 bases). The V end lost 1 base, the J end lost 4 bases, and 13 bases lay between the germline ends. The CDR3 has 15 residues. Germline values: CDR1 SGHVS, CDR2 FQNEAQ. The CDR3 DNA follows: TGTGCCAGCAGCTTAGAGGCGGGGGCGAGCACTGAAGCTTTCTTT. Residues: CASSLEAGASTEAFF.

V usage is TRBV28 and J usage is TRBJ2-3; tentatively, D is TRBD2 (6 bases). The CDR3 totals 17 residues. Germline CDR1 MDHEN, CDR2 SYDVKM. Trimming stripped 6 bases from V and 3 bases from J, with 22 bases between. CDR3 nucleotide sequence: TGTGCCAGCAGCCGACGTTTTTCGGGAGATATTACAGATACGCAGTATTTT. Amino acids: CASSRRFSGDITDTQYF.

This clone occurred a few times. V gene TRBV6-1 combines with J gene TRBJ2-7, with TRBD1 identical over 7 bases. The CDR3 spans 17 residues. J lost 0 bases, V lost 3 bases, and 11 bases had no gene match. Germline values: CDR1 MNHNS, CDR2 SASEGT. CDR3: CASSDKLGGPNSYEQYF. Written as DNA, the CDR3 is TGTGCCAGCAGTGATAAGTTAGGGGGCCCTAACTCCTACGAGCAGTACTTC.

This sequence joins TRBV28 and TRBJ1-6; tentative D call: TRBD1 (5 bases). This CDR3 spans 16 amino acids. Trimming took 2 bases from V and 7 from J, leaving 15 bases between them. CDR1 and CDR2 (germline): MDHEN, SYDVKM. The chain's CDR3 is CASSLEMGLGNSPLHF. CDR3 nucleotide sequence: TGTGCCAGCAGTTTAGAGATGGGACTGGGGAATTCACCCCTCCACTTT.

The chain joins TRBV4-1 to TRBJ2-1, with D perhaps TRBD2 (5 bases). The CDR3 is 15 residues long. Per the germline V gene, CDR1 is MGHRA and CDR2 is YSYEKL. The germline V and J ends were trimmed by 0 bases and 2 bases, with 8 bases remaining between them. The CDR3 DNA is TGCGCCAGCAGCCAAGATCGGGGTCCCTACAATGAGCAGTTCTTC. It translates to CASSQDRGPYNEQFF.